A selection of T cell receptor beta chains follows, all from one sample in a study. TCRdb analysed the 5' RACE reads with MiXCR anew, one entry per CDR3 protein. The sample has 25,000 to 40,000 distinct CDR3 sequences; roughly a quarter are singletons. Source material: memory CD4+ T cells sorted from blood. Receptor source: a female donor with breast cancer. The CDR3 runs from the conserved cysteine through the conserved F or W. D genes are given only for firm matches. A row's size may be missing; if present it is once, few, many or a size class.

TRBJ2-7,TRBV12-3/TRBV12-4,-,many,CASSPSYPSYEQYF,TGTGCCAGCAGTCCCTCATACCCCTCCTACGAGCAGTACTTC
TRBJ2-2,TRBV9,-,few,CASSVESSNTGELFF,TGTGCCAGCAGCGTAGAGTCGTCTAACACCGGGGAGCTGTTTTTT
TRBJ2-2,TRBV5-1,-,-,CASRQGSSNTGELFF,TGCGCCAGCAGACAAGGCAGTTCGAACACCGGGGAGCTGTTTTTT
TRBJ2-3,TRBV7-8,-,-,CASLGGTDTQYF,TGTGCCAGCTTGGGGGGAACAGATACGCAGTATTTT
TRBJ1-1,TRBV5-1,-,few,CASSETRGLNTEAFF,TGCGCCAGCAGCGAGACCAGGGGTCTGAACACTGAAGCTTTCTTT
TRBJ2-2,TRBV27,TRBD1,few,CASSRYRGRTGELFF,TGTGCCAGCAGCCGTTACAGGGGTCGAACCGGGGAGCTGTTTTTT
TRBJ2-2,TRBV7-2,-,-,CASSRRRDTGELFF,TGTGCCAGCAGCCGCCGACGGGACACCGGGGAGCTGTTTTTT
TRBJ2-5,TRBV24-1,TRBD2,many,CATSEGLMEQETQYF,TGTGCCACCAGTGAGGGACTAATGGAACAGGAGACCCAGTACTTC
TRBJ2-5,TRBV11-2,TRBD1,many,CASSSWTGLQETQYF,TGTGCCAGCAGCTCGTGGACAGGCCTCCAAGAGACCCAGTACTTC
TRBJ2-2,TRBV4-1,TRBD2,many,CASSQEGGKISGELFF,TGCGCCAGCAGCCAAGAGGGAGGGAAAATCTCCGGGGAGCTGTTTTTT
TRBJ2-5,TRBV3-1,TRBD2,-,CASSQDSLAGGASGETQYF,TGTGCCAGCAGCCAAGATAGTCTAGCGGGAGGGGCCTCGGGGGAGACCCAGTACTTC
TRBJ1-5,TRBV4-1,-,-,CASSLTASTGDLSNQPQHF,TGCGCCAGCAGCCTCACCGCCTCAACAGGAGATCTTAGCAATCAGCCCCAGCATTTT
TRBJ1-2,TRBV7-9,-,-,CASGRGGVGYTF,TGTGCCAGCGGACGGGGGGGAGTCGGCTACACCTTC
TRBJ2-2,TRBV6-5,TRBD1,-,CASIKTGTGNTGELFF,TGTGCCAGCATCAAGACCGGGACAGGGAACACCGGGGAGCTGTTTTTT
TRBJ2-7,TRBV24-1,-,many,CATSDSGLSYEQYF,TGTGCCACCAGTGACTCCGGACTGAGCTACGAGCAGTACTTC
TRBJ2-2,TRBV10-3,-,-,CAIRWTGELFF,TGTGCCATCAGATGGACCGGGGAGCTGTTTTTT
TRBJ1-5,TRBV7-9,-,-,CASSTRDPNQPQHF,TGTGCCAGCAGCACACGGGATCCCAATCAGCCCCAGCATTTT
TRBJ1-1,TRBV27,-,-,CASSLRVRRSNTEAFF,TGTGCCAGCAGTTTAAGGGTCCGGCGGTCGAACACTGAAGCTTTCTTT
TRBJ1-6,TRBV9,-,-,CASNSGAAENSPLHF,TGTGCCAGCAACTCCGGGGCAGCGGAAAATTCACCCCTCCACTTT
TRBJ2-1,TRBV5-6,-,few,CASSLGGIPTYNEQFF,TGTGCCAGCAGCTTGGGGGGCATACCCACCTACAATGAGCAGTTCTTC
TRBJ1-2,TRBV21-1,-,few,CASTHQRPVTGYGYTF,TGTGCCAGCACTCACCAGCGCCCCGTGACAGGCTATGGCTACACCTTC
TRBJ2-5,TRBV7-9,-,many,CASSLNPLGGSVGKETQYF,TGTGCCAGCAGCTTAAATCCGTTGGGAGGCTCAGTCGGTAAAGAGACCCAGTACTTC
TRBJ2-3,TRBV4-1,-,few,CASSQVGSRTQYF,TGCGCCAGCAGCCAAGTAGGTAGTCGAACGCAGTATTTT
TRBJ2-5,TRBV27,-,many,CASSPYSGQPGETQYF,TGTGCCAGCAGTCCCTATAGTGGACAGCCTGGGGAGACCCAGTACTTC
TRBJ2-2,TRBV5-1,-,-,CASSLGPGPNTGELFF,TGCGCCAGCAGCTTGGGCCCAGGTCCGAACACCGGGGAGCTGTTTTTT
TRBJ2-7,TRBV9,-,few,CASSASAGRSYEQYF,TGTGCCAGCAGCGCCTCCGCTGGCAGGTCCTACGAGCAGTACTTC
TRBJ2-3,TRBV7-3,-,-,CASSTWDSPVGDTQYF,TGTGCCAGCAGCACCTGGGACTCCCCCGTCGGGGATACGCAGTATTTT
TRBJ2-2,TRBV5-1,TRBD1,many,CASSGTGGENTGELFF,TGCGCCAGCAGCGGAACAGGGGGCGAGAACACCGGGGAGCTGTTTTTT
TRBJ2-1,TRBV5-4,-,-,CASSLELGAWNEQFF,TGTGCCAGCAGCTTGGAGCTAGGGGCTTGGAATGAGCAGTTCTTC
TRBJ1-1,TRBV5-1,-,-,CASRVGGSEAFF,TGCGCCAGCAGGGTGGGGGGCTCTGAAGCTTTCTTT
TRBJ1-2,TRBV12-3/TRBV12-4,-,medium-sized,CASTEGGSGYTF,TGTGCCAGCACCGAGGGGGGATCTGGCTACACCTTC
TRBJ2-2,TRBV2,-,few,CASSGGAMGAGELFF,TGTGCCAGCAGTGGGGGGGCTATGGGCGCCGGGGAGCTGTTTTTT
TRBJ2-7,TRBV3-1,TRBD2,-,CASGSGTYEQYF,TGTGCCAGCGGGAGCGGGACCTACGAGCAGTACTTC
TRBJ2-5,TRBV20-1,TRBD2,medium-sized,CSAPTSTQETQYF,TGCAGTGCTCCGACTAGCACTCAAGAGACCCAGTACTTC
TRBJ2-5,TRBV7-9,TRBD1,-,CASSPGTGQETQYF,TGTGCCAGCAGCCCCGGGACAGGACAAGAGACCCAGTACTTC
TRBJ2-5,TRBV25-1,-,-,CASSDRVEETQYF,TGTGCCAGCAGTGATAGGGTTGAAGAGACCCAGTACTTC
TRBJ1-1,TRBV15,TRBD1,-,CATSRKPIQGAPNTEAFF,TGTGCCACCAGCAGAAAGCCGATACAGGGGGCTCCGAACACTGAAGCTTTCTTT
TRBJ2-1,TRBV3-1,-,-,CASSRLADEQLF,TGTGCCAGCAGCCGACTGGCCGATGAGCAGCTCTTC
TRBJ2-7,TRBV5-1,TRBD1,few,CASRRDRGSYEQYF,TGCGCCAGCAGGAGGGACAGGGGATCCTACGAGCAGTACTTC
TRBJ2-5,TRBV9,TRBD2,many,CASSTYGLAGLETQYF,TGTGCCAGCAGCACTTACGGACTAGCGGGATTGGAGACCCAGTACTTC
TRBJ2-1,TRBV6-5,TRBD1,medium-sized,CASSYPWTGGRSSPQFF,TGTGCCAGCAGTTACCCATGGACAGGGGGTAGGTCTAGCCCCCAGTTCTTC
TRBJ2-7,TRBV7-9,-,-,CASSLGPRDEGGYEQYF,TGTGCCAGCAGCTTAGGTCCAAGGGACGAGGGAGGCTACGAGCAGTACTTC
TRBJ2-2,TRBV12-5,TRBD1,few,CATRPGQGSKDTNTGELFF,TGTGCTACTAGACCGGGACAGGGATCTAAAGACACGAACACCGGGGAGCTGTTTTTT
TRBJ2-7,TRBV12-3/TRBV12-4,-,-,CASSSLGTPWGF,TGTGCCAGCAGTTCCCTGGGCACCCCTTGGGGCTTC
TRBJ2-7,TRBV6-1,-,-,CASGGEQYF,TGTGCCAGCGGGGGCGAGCAGTACTTC
TRBJ1-5,TRBV5-6,-,-,CASSLGSSYYFQPQHF,TGTGCCAGCAGCTTGGGAAGCTCCTACTATTTCCAGCCCCAGCATTTT
TRBJ2-6,TRBV4-2,-,-,CASSQEGSSGANVLTF,TGTGCCAGCAGCCAAGAGGGCAGCTCTGGGGCCAACGTCCTGACTTTC
TRBJ1-1,TRBV9,-,-,CASSRTVNTEAFF,TGTGCCAGCAGTCGGACGGTGAACACTGAAGCTTTCTTT
TRBJ2-1,TRBV7-9,-,few,CASSLSWEAAPNEQFF,TGTGCCAGCAGCTTGAGTTGGGAAGCGGCACCCAATGAGCAGTTCTTC
TRBJ2-3,TRBV19,-,-,CASSWTVTDTQYF,TGTGCCAGTTCCTGGACGGTCACAGATACGCAGTATTTT
TRBJ2-7,TRBV4-1,TRBD1,-,CTSSQGATGSYEQYF,TGCACCAGCAGCCAGGGGGCGACGGGCTCCTACGAGCAGTACTTC
TRBJ2-1,TRBV12-3/TRBV12-4,-,many,CASSIIGPTSNEQFF,TGTGCCAGCAGTATTATAGGACCGACGAGCAATGAGCAGTTCTTC
TRBJ2-1,TRBV4-1,-,few,CASSQLGGTYNEQFF,TGCGCCAGCAGCCAATTGGGGGGTACCTACAATGAGCAGTTCTTC
TRBJ2-6,TRBV7-3,-,many,CASSLRGGPGANVLTF,TGTGCCAGCAGCTTAAGGGGGGGGCCTGGGGCCAACGTCCTGACTTTC
TRBJ1-3,TRBV28,-,-,CASSFIGTIYF,TGTGCCAGCAGTTTCATAGGCACCATATATTTT
TRBJ2-1,TRBV27,-,many,CASSLGGNEQFF,TGTGCCAGCAGTTTGGGGGGCAATGAGCAGTTCTTC
TRBJ2-7,TRBV5-6,TRBD2,many,CASSLKRELYEQYF,TGTGCCAGCAGCTTGAAGCGGGAGCTATACGAGCAGTACTTC
TRBJ2-7,TRBV28,TRBD1,-,CASGDRDISYEQYF,TGTGCCAGCGGAGACAGGGACATTTCCTACGAGCAGTACTTC
TRBJ1-6,TRBV4-3,-,few,CASSQDIGSLNSPLHF,TGCGCCAGCAGCCAAGACATCGGCAGTCTTAATTCACCCCTCCACTTT